This TCR beta chain was sequenced during a study of identical twins. Overall study findings and caveats: Monozygotic twins shared more out-of-frame TCR alpha than recombination models predicted.

To note about this clonotype: The antigen is not known. Mismatch with germline at one junction end may stem from a read error.

A single record per CDR3 protein comes from TCRdb applying MiXCR to the 5' RACE reads. The table has fewer than 550,000 distinct CDR3 sequences, 13% to 15% seen once. These data were likewise used in another study, on yellow fever vaccine responses in identical twins.

Sequences were obtained from CD4+ T cells sorted from blood. The source is a woman aged 18-35 years in good health.

The CDR3 DNA sequence: TGCGCCAGCAGGTTGGGTAGCGGGAGTTACAATGAGGAGTTCTTC. It is translated as CASRLGSGSYNEEFF. The chain recombines TRBV5-1 with TRBJ2-1, with TRBD2 identical over 9 bases. Germline-derived CDR1 and CDR2 are SGHRS and YFSETQ. CDR3 length: 15 amino acids.